This T cell receptor beta chain was observed in a study of cytomegalovirus exposure and HLA in healthy donors. Study-level points and caveats: Specific recognition of CMV antigens was confirmed in vitro for a few chains (all CMV-associated).

A remark on this clone: Its target is not known.

Some clones are missing from TCRdb's copy, which holds only in-frame ones; the method was immunoSEQ multiplex PCR. The data hold hundreds of thousands of clones, with about nine tenths observed a single time. Donors came from a validation cohort of 95 to 150 subjects, distinct from the first 666-subject cohort. CDR3 length: 15 amino acids. V shed 1 base, J shed 3 bases, and the junction held 4 bases outside the gene matches. Germline-derived CDR1 and CDR2 are MNHEY and SVGAGI. The V and J genes are TRBV6-5 and TRBJ1-2; TRBD1 aligns across 8 bases. The receptor comes from a young woman in good health and CMV-seropositive. The sequenced sample was PBMCs. CDR3 sequence (DNA): TGTGCCAGCAGTTACTTAGGGACAGGTGACTATGGCTACACCTTC. It specifies CASSYLGTGDYGYTF.